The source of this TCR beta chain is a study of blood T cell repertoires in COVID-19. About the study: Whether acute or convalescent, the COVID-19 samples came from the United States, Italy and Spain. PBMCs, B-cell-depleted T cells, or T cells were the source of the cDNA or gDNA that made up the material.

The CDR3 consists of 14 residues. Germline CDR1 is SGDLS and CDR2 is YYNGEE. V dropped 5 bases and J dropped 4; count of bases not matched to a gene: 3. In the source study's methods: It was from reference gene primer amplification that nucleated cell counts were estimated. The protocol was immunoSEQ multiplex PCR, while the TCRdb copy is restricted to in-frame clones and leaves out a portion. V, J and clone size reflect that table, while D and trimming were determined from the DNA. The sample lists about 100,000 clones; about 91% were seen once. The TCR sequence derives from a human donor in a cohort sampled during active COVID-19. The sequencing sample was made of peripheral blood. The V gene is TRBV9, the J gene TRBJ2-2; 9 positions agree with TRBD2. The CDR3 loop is CASRSAGGTGELFF. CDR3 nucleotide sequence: TGTGCCAGCAGGTCAGCGGGGGGCACCGGGGAGCTGTTTTTT.